This TCR beta chain appears in the sequencing data of a study of Ad26.COV2.S vaccination and SARS-CoV-2 variants. In the study overall: Ad26.COV2.S, an intramuscular injection, was given once or twice 56 days apart.

The study, taken as a whole, reports: Vaccine and placebo recipients had similar non-spike TCR breadth.

A remark on this clone: Its target is unknown.

Sequencing was performed with immunoSEQ multiplex PCR; in TCRdb, only in-frame clones are kept and a portion is missing. Among around 450,000 clones, around 91% were seen once, and the ten largest hold less than 4.5%. Treatment: 15 to 20 received Ad26.COV2.S at low or high dose, single or two shots; about 5 received placebo; per-sample allocation not given. Sampling took place 63 days after the first vaccine or placebo injection. Sequenced here: peripheral blood, sampled in a trial of Ad26.COV2.S vaccine versus placebo. The sequence came from a person between 18 and 65 years old who received the Ad26.COV2.S COVID-19 vaccine or a placebo.

This CDR3 reads CAWSVGRDQPQHF. CDR3 nucleotide sequence: TGTGCCTGGAGTGTAGGCCGAGATCAGCCCCAGCATTTT. The chain carries TRBV30 and TRBJ1-5, with D unclear. CDR3 length equals 13 residues. The germline V gene has CDR1 GTSNPN and CDR2 SVGIG (reference sequence). V was trimmed by 0 bases and J by 5 bases, leaving 8 bases between them.